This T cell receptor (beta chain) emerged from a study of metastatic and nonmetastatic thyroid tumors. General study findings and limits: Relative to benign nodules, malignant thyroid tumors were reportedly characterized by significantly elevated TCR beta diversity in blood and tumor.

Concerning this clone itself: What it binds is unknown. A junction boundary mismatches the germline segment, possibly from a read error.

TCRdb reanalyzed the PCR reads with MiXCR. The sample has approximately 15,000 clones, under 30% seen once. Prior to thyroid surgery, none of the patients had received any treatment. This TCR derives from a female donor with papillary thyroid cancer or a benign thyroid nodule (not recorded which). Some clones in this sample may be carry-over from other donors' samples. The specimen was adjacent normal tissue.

The DNA for the CDR3 is TGTGCCAGCAGTCTCCTGCGGGGGAGCGCAGATACGCGGTATTTT. This sequence encodes CASSLLRGSADTRYF. This chain connects TRBV2 to TRBJ2-3; TRBD2 aligns across 7 bases. Germline V lookup: CDR1 SNHLY, CDR2 FYNNEI. The CDR3 has 15 residues.